This T cell receptor beta chain appears in the sequencing data of a study of CD8 T cells in ankylosing spondylitis. The CDR3 is 14 residues long. Germline V lookup: CDR1 MNHEY, CDR2 SMNVEV (reference sequence). J was trimmed by 4 bases and V by 2 bases; bases with no gene match: 4. One entry per CDR3 protein results from TCRdb running MiXCR on the 5' RACE reads. In the table there are almost 400,000 distinct CDR3 sequences, 20% to 25% of which are singletons. Study observations and caveats: There was a TCR beta motif, made of several highly homologous variants, that appeared characteristic of ankylosing spondylitis blood.

This clonotype was detected a few times. The target antigen is unknown. The specimen sequenced was blood, either unsorted or a sorted T cell fraction (not recorded which). The chain is built from TRBV27 and TRBJ2-7; TRBD1 agrees at 8 bases. This TCR was sampled from a male donor with ankylosing spondylitis. The CDR3 loop reads CASSLRQGYYEQYF. The CDR3, as DNA: TGTGCCAGCAGTTTACGACAGGGGTATTACGAGCAGTACTTC.